Listed below are T cell receptor beta chains from one sample, sequenced in a study of lymphopenia after photon versus proton radiotherapy. The assay was immunoSEQ multiplex PCR, and TCRdb's table has in-frame clones only and misses some. The sample records tens of thousands of clones, roughly 88% being singletons. The material was peripheral blood, obtained from a patient treated with photon-based radiotherapy. The receptors were gathered from a woman aged 70-85 years with pancreatic cancer. Both conserved end residues are part of each CDR3. A D gene is named only where the DNA matches it firmly. Not every row has a clone size; where given, it reads once, few, many or a size class.

J gene	V gene	D gene	clone size	CDR3 DNA	CDR3 protein
TRBJ1-3	TRBV7-9	-	once	TGTGCCAGCAGCTTAGGCAGGGATGGAAACACCATATATTTT	CASSLGRDGNTIYF
TRBJ2-7	TRBV6-5	TRBD2	-	TGTGCCAGCAGTTATTCCCCCAGCGGGGGGCCCTACGAGCAGTACTTC	CASSYSPSGGPYEQYF
TRBJ1-1	TRBV10-3	TRBD1	-	TGTGCCATCAGTGACTCCGCCGGGACAGGGTTGAACACTGAAGCTTTCTTT	CAISDSAGTGLNTEAFF
TRBJ2-3	TRBV7-8	-	-	TGTGCCAGCAGCTTAGCCGGAGGCAGTTCCGCAGATACGCAGTATTTT	CASSLAGGSSADTQYF
TRBJ2-1	TRBV7-9	-	-	TGTGCCAGCAGCGTGAACTCGGGAGTTTACAATGAGCAGTTCTTC	CASSVNSGVYNEQFF
TRBJ2-7	TRBV7-9	-	-	TGTGCCAGCAGCTCCGGACGAGGAGAAGAGCAGTACTTC	CASSSGRGEEQYF
TRBJ2-5	TRBV4-1	-	-	TGCGCCAGCAGCCCCGACGCCCCGACTAGTAGTGGGGAGACCCAGTACTTC	CASSPDAPTSSGETQYF
TRBJ2-7	TRBV11-2	TRBD2	-	TGTGCCAGCAGCCCGCGACTAGCAAACGAGCAGTACTTC	CASSPRLANEQYF
TRBJ2-7	TRBV7-6	-	-	TGTGCCAGCAGCTCTCAGGGATTAGCGTACGAGCAGTACTTC	CASSSQGLAYEQYF
TRBJ2-5	TRBV28	TRBD2	-	TGTGCCAGCAGTTGGGGACTAGCGGGAGGAGGCCAAGAGACCCAGTACTTC	CASSWGLAGGGQETQYF
TRBJ2-2	TRBV4-1	TRBD2	-	TGCGCCAGCAGGCACACGGGACTAGCGGGAGCCGGGGAGCTGTTTTTT	CASRHTGLAGAGELFF
TRBJ2-7	TRBV19	-	once	TGTGCCAGTAGTTCCCTCTTCCCCCGGGGGTCCGGGACGCACTCCTACGAGCAGTACTTC	CASSSLFPRGSGTHSYEQYF
TRBJ1-4	TRBV6-6	-	-	TGTGCCAGCAGTTCGGGACGAGGGAATGAAAAACTGTTTTTT	CASSSGRGNEKLFF
TRBJ2-5	TRBV5-4	-	-	TGTGCCAGCAGCCGTGAATGGGGCGGGGAGACCCAGTACTTC	CASSREWGGETQYF
TRBJ2-7	TRBV19	-	-	TGTGCCAGTAGTATGCGGAGGGACTACGAGCAGTACTTC	CASSMRRDYEQYF
TRBJ1-2	TRBV4-3	-	few	TGCGCCAGCAGCCAAGAAGGAGGGTTTGGCTACACCTTC	CASSQEGGFGYTF
TRBJ2-5	TRBV11-2	-	-	TGTGCCAGCAGCTTAGGTCGGCCCCCGGAGACCCAGTACTTC	CASSLGRPPETQYF
TRBJ2-1	TRBV4-1	TRBD1	-	TGCGCCAGCAGCCAAATAACAGGGGGCGATGAGCAGTTCTTC	CASSQITGGDEQFF
TRBJ1-5	TRBV4-1	-	-	TGCGCCAGCAGCCAGGATAGGGGCAATCAGCCCCAGCATTTT	CASSQDRGNQPQHF
TRBJ1-1	TRBV4-2	-	-	TGTGCCAGCAGCACAGGGTCCCCTTTAGACACTGAAGCTTTCTTT	CASSTGSPLDTEAFF
TRBJ2-7	TRBV11-2	TRBD2	once	TGTGCCAGCAGCCCCGGGACTAGCAGGCAGTACTTC	CASSPGTSRQYF
TRBJ2-1	TRBV9	-	-	TGTGCCAGCAGCTCCCGTGGGGAGCCCCTCTACAATGAGCAGTTCTTC	CASSSRGEPLYNEQFF
TRBJ1-5	TRBV19	-	-	TGTGCCAGTGCTCAACGAGCCCTGACAGTCCAATATCAGCCCCAGCATTTT	CASAQRALTVQYQPQHF
TRBJ2-5	TRBV15	TRBD2	once	TGTGCCACCAGCAGAGAAATCATAGCGGGAGAGACCCAGTACTTC	CATSREIIAGETQYF
TRBJ1-1	TRBV27	-	-	TGTGCCAGCAGTCCCGGGAGGCCAACGGGAGCTTTCTTT	CASSPGRPTGAFF
TRBJ2-7	TRBV9	TRBD1	-	TGTGCCAGCAGTTCATCCGGGACAGCCTACGAGCAGTACTTC	CASSSSGTAYEQYF
TRBJ2-7	TRBV21-1	-	-	TGTGCCAGCAGCAAACTTCAGCGGGAGGGCCTCGGCGAGCAGTACTTC	CASSKLQREGLGEQYF
TRBJ2-7	TRBV15	-	-	TGTGCCACCAGCAGAAACACCAACTCCTACGAGCAGTACTTC	CATSRNTNSYEQYF
TRBJ2-3	TRBV29-1	-	-	TGCAGCGTTGATTCGCGGGACAGCCGCTGGGATACGCAGTATTTT	CSVDSRDSRWDTQYF
TRBJ2-2	TRBV7-9	TRBD1	-	TGTGCCAGCAGAAGGACAGGGGGCGCAGGCGGGGAGCTGTTTTTT	CASRRTGGAGGELFF